Sequencing of this T cell receptor beta chain was carried out in a study of vaccination effects on CD4 cells after COVID-19. Only one count was recorded for this clone. Antigen unknown. Antigen-specific CD4+ T cell clonotypes were called by their expansion after viral peptide-pool culture in ViraFEST. Researchers isolated CD4+ T cells once roughly ten days of culture had elapsed. Either the BNT162b2 or mRNA-1273 vaccine was given to participants in two doses. Some clones are missing from TCRdb's copy, which holds only in-frame ones; the method was immunoSEQ multiplex PCR. The table shows some 30,000 clones, with almost 85% occurring only once. Sequencing used CD4+ T cells from PBMCs cultured with HCoV-NL63 spike peptides, obtained after COVID-19 vaccination. The sequence came from a human donor who received a COVID-19 vaccine. Some clones in this sample may be carry-over from other donors' samples.

CDR3 DNA sequence: TGTGCCAGCAGTTACTCGATGGGCGCAACTAATGAAAAACTGTTTTTT. Translation: CASSYSMGATNEKLFF. The gene calls are TRBV6-6 and TRBJ1-4; D is unresolved. The ends were cut back, 0 bases at V and 0 bases at J, with 8 bases in the middle. This CDR3 comprises 16 residues. CDR1 and CDR2 (germline): MNHNY, SVGAGI (reference sequence).